Sequencing of this TCR beta chain was carried out in a study of identical twins. This clonotype was recorded a few times. TCRdb re-derived calls from the 5' RACE reads in MiXCR, one entry per CDR3 protein. The sample consists of approximately 470,000 distinct CDR3 sequences, about 14% of them appearing once. This sample was shared with a second study, whose subject was yellow fever vaccine responses in identical twins.

Sequenced input: CD4+ T cells sorted from blood. This receptor was identified in a woman aged 18-30 years in good health.

The CDR3 sequence is CASRRAEGTYSNQPQHF. In nucleotides, the CDR3 is TGTGCCAGCAGGCGAGCAGAGGGCACTTATAGCAATCAGCCCCAGCATTTT. This chain uses TRBV12-3 or TRBV12-4 with TRBJ1-5; D is undetermined. The length of the CDR3 is 17 residues. The germline V and J ends were trimmed by 6 bases and 0 bases, with 18 bases remaining between them.